The clone carrying this T cell receptor beta chain was observed a few times. RNA transcripts served as the template for amplifying TCR beta CDR3 regions. First-round RT-PCR targeting the TCR CDR3 was performed with the HTBI primer set. MiXCR was run by TCRdb on the multiplex PCR reads, yielding one entry per CDR3 protein. The sample consists of about 360,000 distinct CDR3 sequences, about 12% of them appearing once. Clinical symptoms, serum thyroxine and TRAb, thyroid ultrasound and orbital computed tomography were used for the diagnoses. The germline V gene encodes CDR1 ENHRY and CDR2 SYGVKD. V was cut by 10 bases and J by 4 bases, with 10 bases left in between. The CDR3 covers 12 residues. This specimen belongs to a study of T cells in Graves' hyperthyroidism and ophthalmopathy. As for the study in general: Staff took peripheral blood when the initial diagnosis was made, before any treatment began.

This receptor was obtained from a woman aged 18-30 years with Graves' hyperthyroidism. The specimen was blood. This chain uses TRBV10-3 with TRBJ2-2; no clear D. The CDR3 DNA reads as TGTGCCACCGCGCTCGGCACCGGGGAGCTGTTTTTT. Its protein is CATALGTGELFF.